The source of this TCR beta chain is a study of human T cells and chemical hapten exposure. As to time point: patch test 1, 2 weeks after DPC sensitization. Treatment in this sample: therapeutic diphenylcyclopropenone sensitization with weekly scalp DPC. Germline V gives CDR1 SQVTM, CDR2 ANQGSEA. This CDR3 has 13 residues. Trimming stripped 1 base from V and 4 bases from J, with 11 bases between. Each CDR3 protein is one row after TCRdb ran MiXCR on the RACE reads. The table has under 120,000 distinct CDR3 sequences, 9.5% to 12% seen once. This chain joins TRBV29-1 and TRBJ2-7; tentative D call: TRBD1 (6 bases). This sequence was found in a woman aged 40 to 50 with alopecia areata. Some clones in this sample may be carry-over from other donors' samples. Sample: whole blood, taken in connection with sensitization to the hapten diphenylcyclopropenone (DPC). CDR3 region: CSVEAAGEYEQYF. The DNA of the CDR3 is TGCAGCGTTGAAGCGGCAGGGGAATACGAGCAGTACTTC.